This T cell receptor (beta chain) comes out of a study of beta chain features in type 1 diabetes. Unmatched junction bases numbered 8, after V lost 4 bases and J lost 5 bases. CDR3 size: 15 residues. CDR1 is SGHDN and CDR2 is FVKESK in the germline V gene. Expressed TCRB transcripts got sequenced, as all isolated RNA was reverse transcribed. Repertoires were generated with immunoSEQ multiplex PCR, while TCRdb's copy carries only in-frame clones and drops some. The sample holds hundreds of thousands of clones; more than 65% are singletons and the top ten take approximately 0.053%. Donors contributed one heparinised blood draw apiece, averaging about 100 mL.

The chain combines TRBV14 with TRBJ2-5, with TRBD1 identical over 9 bases. Sequencing used naive CD4+ T cells from blood. This receptor was obtained from a man aged 25-40 years in good health. CDR3 region: CASSLHYRGLETQYF. Written as DNA, the CDR3 is TGTGCCAGCAGCCTTCATTACAGGGGGCTCGAGACCCAGTACTTC.